The 9 T cell receptor beta chains given below trace back to one sample, sequenced in a study of identical twins' blood T cells. TCRdb passed the 5' RACE reads through MiXCR, listing each CDR3 protein once. There are around 380,000 distinct CDR3 sequences in the sample; 28% occur only once, and 6.1% lies in the top ten. The source material was PBMCs. The source is a woman aged 18-49 years in good health.

This clonotype came up a few times. This chain connects TRBV18 to TRBJ1-2; D is ambiguous. This CDR3 comprises 14 residues. Trimming took off 2 bases at V and 3 bases at J, with 10 bases between the two ends. CDR1 KGHSH and CDR2 LQKENI come from the germline V gene. The CDR3 DNA is TGTGCCAGCTCACCAACCCGGTCGGACTATGGCTACACCTTC. Protein product: CASSPTRSDYGYTF.

The chain carries TRBV28 and TRBJ2-4; D tentatively reads TRBD1 or TRBD2 (5 bases each). CDR3 size: 18 residues. Trimming cost V 2 bases and J 2 bases, with 19 bases left between them. The germline V gene encodes CDR1 MDHEN and CDR2 SYDVKM. This chain's CDR3 is CASSLGSASGPTKNIQYF. The CDR3 DNA follows: TGTGCCAGCAGTTTAGGGTCCGCCTCGGGGCCAACCAAAAACATTCAGTACTTC.

As for this clonotype: Compared with germline, one end of the junction differs, possibly owing to a read error. V and J are TRBV12-3 or TRBV12-4 and TRBJ1-2; D may be TRBD1 (5 bases). The CDR3 length is 11 residues. CDR3 loop: CTSGGFYGYTF. The CDR3 bases are TGTACCAGCGGGGGATTCTATGGCTACACCTTC.

This chain links TRBV2 with TRBJ1-1; D is perhaps TRBD1 (6 bases). This CDR3 contains 13 residues. Trimming left V 6 bases short and J 4 bases short, with 12 bases between. CDR1 is SNHLY, CDR2 FYNNEI, per germline. The CDR3 DNA reads as TGTGCCAGCAGGGGGGCTCTGGGCACTGAAGCTTTCTTT. It is translated as CASRGALGTEAFF.

The V gene is TRBV7-9, the J gene TRBJ1-2; TRBD1 is a possible D gene (5 bases). Germline values: CDR1 SEHNR, CDR2 FQNEAQ (reference sequence). Trimming shortened V by 6 bases and J by 7 bases, and 21 bases separated the two germline ends. The CDR3 contains 15 residues. CDR3 region: CASSSKGRVLFGYTF. For the CDR3, the DNA is TGTGCCAGCAGTTCGAAGGGACGGGTCCTTTTTGGCTACACCTTC.

This clonotype has a handful of counts. The chain has TRBV20-1 and TRBJ2-2, with 7 positions matching TRBD1. CDR1 is DFQATT and CDR2 is SNEGSKA in the germline V gene (reference sequence). This CDR3 has 14 residues. With 7 bases clipped from V and 2 bases from J, the junction kept 7 bases outside the gene matches. In DNA form, the CDR3 reads TGCAGTGGGACAGGATCGATTAACACCGGGGAGCTGTTTTTT. Translation gives CSGTGSINTGELFF.

In its sample, this clonotype was seen a few times. The chain carries TRBV27 and TRBJ1-1; unclear D gene. Trimming stripped 5 bases from V and 0 bases from J, with 10 bases between. CDR1 and CDR2 from the germline V gene are MNHEY and SMNVEV (reference sequence). The CDR3 extends over 14 amino acids. CDR3 DNA sequence: TGTGCCAGCAGTCCCCAGGTGGTGAACACTGAAGCTTTCTTT. This gives the protein CASSPQVVNTEAFF.

This chain uses TRBV7-8 with TRBJ1-2; D not resolved. CDR1 SGHVS and CDR2 FQNEAQ come from the germline V gene. V shed 5 bases and J shed 4 bases, with 14 bases lying between them. This CDR3 contains 14 residues. CDR3 nucleotide sequence: TGTGCCAGCAGCCCTCTAGCAGACGCCTATGGCTACACCTTC. This encodes CASSPLADAYGYTF.

This clonotype was observed many times. The rearrangement uses TRBV5-1 and TRBJ1-2, with TRBD1 matching 7 bases. The CDR3 runs to 13 residues. The germline V gene encodes CDR1 SGHRS and CDR2 YFSETQ. Trimming at V came to 4 bases and at J to 8 bases, leaving 8 bases not matched to a gene. This CDR3 reads CASSPGQFLGYTF. Here the CDR3 DNA reads TGCGCCAGCAGCCCGGGACAGTTCCTCGGCTACACCTTC.